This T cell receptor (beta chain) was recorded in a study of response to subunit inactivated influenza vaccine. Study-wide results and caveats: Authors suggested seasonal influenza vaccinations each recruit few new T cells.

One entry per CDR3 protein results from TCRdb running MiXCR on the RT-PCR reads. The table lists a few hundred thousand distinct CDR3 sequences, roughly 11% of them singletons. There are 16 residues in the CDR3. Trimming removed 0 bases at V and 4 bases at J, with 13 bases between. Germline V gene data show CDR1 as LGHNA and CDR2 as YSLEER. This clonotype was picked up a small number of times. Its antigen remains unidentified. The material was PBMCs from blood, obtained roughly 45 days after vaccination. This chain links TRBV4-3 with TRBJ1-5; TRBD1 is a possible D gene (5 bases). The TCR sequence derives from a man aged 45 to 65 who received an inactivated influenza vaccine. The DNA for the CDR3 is TGCGCCAGCAGCCAAGATAACGCAGGGCCGAATCAGCCCCAGCATTTT. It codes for CASSQDNAGPNQPQHF.